Each of the 2 T cell receptor beta chains below was sequenced from the same sample in a study of T cell responses to AZD1222 COVID-19 vaccine. Method: immunoSEQ multiplex PCR; TCRdb's copy keeps in-frame clones and lacks some. This table holds 150,000 to 180,000 clones, about nine tenths found once. Sequencing was performed on peripheral blood, taken on day 0 of AZD1222 vaccination. These receptors were taken from an adult in good health.

The rearrangement uses TRBV29-1 and TRBJ2-3, with 11 bases lining up with TRBD1. Germline V lookup: CDR1 SQVTM, CDR2 ANQGSEA. CDR3 length: 15 amino acids. The V and J ends lost 4 bases and 9 bases, in that order; junction bases with no gene match: 12. CDR3 sequence reads: CSVVQRDRGRGTQYF. For the CDR3, the DNA is TGCAGCGTTGTACAGCGGGACAGGGGGAGGGGGACGCAGTATTTT.

The chain joins TRBV28 to TRBJ1-5; perhaps TRBD1 as D (5 bases). CDR3 size: 15 residues. Deletions cut 4 bases from V and 2 bases from J, with 12 bases between. CDR1 is MDHEN and CDR2 is SYDVKM in the germline V gene. CDR3 amino acids: CASSSRGGGNQPQHF. In DNA form, the CDR3 reads TGTGCCAGCAGTTCCCGGGGAGGGGGCAATCAGCCCCAGCATTTT.